The 4 T cell receptor beta chains below come from one sample, sequenced in a study of blood T cell repertoires in COVID-19. Using immunoSEQ multiplex PCR, the repertoire was profiled, and TCRdb retains in-frame clones only, with some absent. Among hundreds of thousands of clones listed, about 88% were seen once. Sequencing input: PBMCs or T cells enriched from blood (not recorded which). The receptors stem from a woman between 18 and 29 years old who had been exposed to COVID-19.

The rearrangement links TRBV5-1 to TRBJ1-2; 12 bases line up with TRBD1. Trimming took 4 bases from V and 6 from J; bases not matched to a gene: 10. The CDR3 loop spans 16 amino acids. Germline CDR1 is SGHRS and CDR2 is YFSETQ. The CDR3 here is CASSIGTGGASNGYTF. CDR3 nucleotides: TGCGCCAGCAGCATCGGGACAGGGGGCGCATCGAATGGCTACACCTTC.

The sample holds one count of this clone. The rearrangement uses TRBV7-3 and TRBJ2-5; tentative D call: TRBD2 (5 bases). This CDR3 spans 16 amino acids. The germline gives CDR1 SGHTA, CDR2 FQGTGA. The V and J ends lost 5 bases and 1 base respectively, with 17 bases between them. The CDR3, as DNA: TGTGCCAGCAGCCCTCAAGGCGGCGGACTCCAAGAGACCCAGTACTTC. Protein product: CASSPQGGGLQETQYF.

J is TRBJ2-1 and V is TRBV28; D perhaps matches TRBD2 (6 bases). CDR1 MDHEN and CDR2 SYDVKM come from the germline V gene. Trimming removed 6 bases at V and 0 bases at J, with 12 bases between. The CDR3 length is 15 residues. CDR3 residues: CASSLRRDSYNEQFF. The CDR3 DNA reads TGTGCCAGCAGCCTCCGGCGGGACTCCTACAATGAGCAGTTCTTC.

V is TRBV3-1 (or the pseudogene TRBV3-2) and J is TRBJ1-4; D is undetermined. Germline V gives CDR1 LGHDT, CDR2 YNNKEL (reference sequence). V was pared by 8 bases and J by 10 bases, with 14 bases between. The CDR3 spans 12 residues. CDR3 protein: CASSDWATKLFF. CDR3 bases: TGTGCCAGCTCGGACTGGGCCACAAAACTGTTTTTT.